The next 21 T cell receptor beta chains were all read from a single sample in a study of tumor-infiltrating lymphocytes in oesophageal squamous cell carcinoma. TCRdb passed the PCR reads through MiXCR, listing each CDR3 protein once. The sample has about 13,000 distinct CDR3 sequences, 45% to 60% seen once. The sample consisted of blood. Receptor source: a female donor with esophageal squamous cell carcinoma.

Judged by abundance, this clonotype is medium-sized. The chain couples TRBV6-6 to TRBJ2-7; D remains unclear. Trimming shortened V by 0 bases and J by 0 bases, and 9 bases separated the two germline ends. CDR1 and CDR2 from the germline V gene are MNHNY and SVGAGI (reference sequence). The CDR3 loop spans 15 amino acids. The CDR3 DNA reads TGTGCCAGCAGTTACTCGAATCAGGCCTCCTACGAGCAGTACTTC. Encoded protein: CASSYSNQASYEQYF.

The J gene is TRBJ1-6, the V gene TRBV10-3; D remains ambiguous. Trimming took 0 bases from V and 5 from J, leaving 8 bases between them. There are 15 residues in the CDR3. The germline CDR1 and CDR2 sequences are ENHRY and SYGVKD. The CDR3 nucleotides read TGTGCCATCAGTGAGTCCGCTCTAAATAATTCACCCCTCCACTTT. This translates into CAISESALNNSPLHF.

The V call is TRBV6-2 or TRBV6-3, the J call TRBJ2-3, with 8 bases identical to TRBD1. The CDR3 consists of 14 residues. Germline values: CDR1 MNHEY, CDR2 SVGEGT. Trimming at V came to 5 bases and at J to 5 bases, leaving 6 bases not matched to a gene. DNA of the CDR3: TGTGCCAGCAGTGATCGCGGACAGGGAGATACGCAGTATTTT. This codes for CASSDRGQGDTQYF.

By share, this clonotype ranks as medium-sized. The CDR3 spells CASREPSGIGELFF. CDR3 in DNA: TGTGCCAGCAGAGAACCGTCAGGCATCGGGGAGCTGTTTTTT. The rearrangement links TRBV6-1 to TRBJ2-2; D is ambiguous. The V gene's germline CDR1 is MNHNS and CDR2 SASEGT. Trimming pared 6 bases from V and 7 bases from J, leaving 15 bases between. CDR3 length equals 14 residues.

A remark on this clonotype: The CDR3 ends on some other residue instead of the conserved phenylalanine or tryptophan, so this is likely a read error. Because the CDR3's place on the DNA is in doubt, the DNA is left out and the CDR3 is given as listed by TCRdb. The chain links TRBV19 to TRBJ2-5; the table assigns TRBD1, which was not confirmed against the DNA. Germline-derived CDR1 and CDR2 are LNHDA and SQIVND (reference sequence). Including both end residues, the CDR3 is 16 amino acids long. CDR3 in amino acids: CASRIRDALYGYTFGS.

The gene calls are TRBV7-6 and TRBJ2-7; D is unclear. The CDR3 sequence is 15 residues long. V was trimmed by 1 base and J by 7 bases, leaving 17 bases between them. Germline V gene sequence: CDR1 SGHVS, CDR2 FNYEAQ. In DNA, the CDR3 is TGTGCCAGCAGCTTAGTATGGAGCTCCTACAATGAGCAGTACTTC. It specifies CASSLVWSSYNEQYF.

V usage is TRBV7-8 and J usage is TRBJ2-6; possible D gene TRBD1, 5 bases. The V end was cut by 11 bases, the J end by 2 bases, with 13 bases between. CDR1 and CDR2 from the germline V gene are SGHVS and FQNEAQ. The CDR3 is made up of 14 amino acids. The CDR3 DNA sequence: TGTGCCGCCCAAGAAGGGGCTGGGGCCAACGTCCTGACTTTC. Protein sequence: CAAQEGAGANVLTF.

The chain uses TRBV12-3 or TRBV12-4 and TRBJ2-4; D possibly corresponds to TRBD1 (5 bases). V was clipped by 5 bases and J by 13 bases, with 27 bases between them. This CDR3 contains 16 residues. The chain's CDR3 is CASSIWGVGDTDTQYF. For the CDR3, the DNA is TGTGCCAGCAGTATATGGGGCGTAGGTGACACAGATACGCAGTACTTC.

This clonotype was seen a few times. V usage is TRBV7-2 and J usage is TRBJ2-2, with 8 bases that match TRBD1. The CDR3 loop spans 15 amino acids. J was trimmed by 5 bases and V by 5 bases; bases with no gene match: 7. Germline-derived CDR1 and CDR2 are SGHTA and FQGNSA. CDR3 in amino acids: CASSPLQGATGELFF. The CDR3 DNA reads TGTGCCAGCAGCCCGCTCCAGGGGGCAACCGGGGAGCTGTTTTTT.

By frequency in the sample, this clonotype is medium-sized. Its ends do not fully match the called genes, so a read error is possible. The chain links TRBV6-1 to TRBJ1-5; 7 positions agree with TRBD1. Germline V lookup: CDR1 MNHNS, CDR2 SASEGT. The CDR3 loop spans 14 amino acids. CDR3 amino acids: CASREGGRDQPQHF. The CDR3 DNA sequence: TGTGCCAGCAGGGAAGGGGGCCGCGATCAGCCCCAGCATTTT.

This clonotype was observed many times. The chain carries TRBV5-1 and TRBJ1-2; D is perhaps TRBD1 (6 bases). Germline loops: CDR1 SGHRS, CDR2 YFSETQ. Trimming shortened V by 5 bases and J by 0 bases, and 17 bases separated the two germline ends. The CDR3 is 16 amino acids. CDR3 sequence: CASRRTASRANYGYTF. CDR3 coding DNA: TGCGCCAGCAGAAGGACAGCCTCTCGAGCTAACTATGGCTACACCTTC.

Concerning this clonotype itself: The CDR3 carries no conserved terminal phenylalanine or tryptophan, so it likely arises from a read error. No DNA is shown, since the ends of the CDR3 on it are uncertain; the CDR3 is the one TCRdb lists. The V gene is TRBV28, the J gene TRBJ2-6; TRBD1 is the table's D call, not checked against the DNA. Germline CDR1 and CDR2: MDHEN and SYDVKM. The CDR3 contains 14 residues when both ends are counted. This chain's CDR3 is CASGKGTYEQYFGP.

V gene TRBV7-6 combines with J gene TRBJ2-2, with D perhaps matching TRBD1 (5 bases). The CDR3 has 16 amino acids. Trimming left V 1 base short and J 4 bases short, with 13 bases between. Per the germline V gene, CDR1 is SGHVS and CDR2 is FNYEAQ. As DNA, the CDR3 is TGTGCCAGCAGCTTAGAGTCCAGGGCGGCCACCGGGGAGCTGTTTTTT. Its translation is CASSLESRAATGELFF.

The genes are TRBV27 and TRBJ1-1; D not certain. The CDR3 has 13 amino acids. V shed 2 bases and J shed 5 bases, with 9 bases lying between them. Germline V lookup: CDR1 MNHEY, CDR2 SMNVEV (reference sequence). The chain's CDR3 is CASSLTRGTEAFF. The CDR3 nucleotides are TGTGCCAGCAGTTTAACCAGAGGGACTGAAGCTTTCTTT.

The V call is TRBV5-1, the J call TRBJ2-7, with 7 bases lining up with TRBD1. From germline, CDR1 is SGHRS and CDR2 YFSETQ. Germline trimming cut 2 bases from V and 0 bases from J; bases unmatched to any gene: 8. CDR3 size: 16 residues. CDR3 region: CASSLQWTGSSYEQYF. The CDR3 DNA reads TGCGCCAGCAGCTTACAATGGACAGGTAGCTCCTACGAGCAGTACTTC.

The chain uses TRBV7-2 and TRBJ2-3, with 12 positions matching TRBD2. Germline CDR1 and CDR2: SGHTA and FQGNSA. V was pared by 4 bases and J by 5 bases, with 7 bases of the junction left unmatched. This CDR3 region has 16 residues. The CDR3 sequence: CASSSQLAGGGDTQYF. Here the CDR3 DNA reads TGTGCCAGCAGCTCTCAGCTAGCGGGAGGGGGAGATACGCAGTATTTT.

J is TRBJ2-1 and V is TRBV7-8; TRBD1 might be the D (5 bases). This CDR3 comprises 15 residues. Trimming removed 1 base at V and 2 bases at J, with 9 bases between. CDR1 and CDR2 (germline): SGHVS, FQNEAQ. CDR3 residues: CASSLGRGPYNEQFF. CDR3 bases: TGTGCCAGCAGCTTAGGTAGGGGCCCCTACAATGAGCAGTTCTTC. Full variable domain (remainder filled in from reference TRBV7-8 and TRBJ2-1): GAGVSQSPRYKVAKRGQDVALRCDPISGHVSLFWYQQALGQGPEFLTYFQNEAQLDKSGLPSDRFFAERPEGSVSTLKIQRTQQEDSAVYLCASSLGRGPYNEQFFGPGTRLTVL.

The V gene is TRBV2, the J gene TRBJ2-7; TRBD2 agrees at 7 bases. Trimming removed 5 bases from V and 2 bases from J; junction bases left unmatched: 6. The CDR3 totals 14 residues. The V gene's germline CDR1 is SNHLY and CDR2 FYNNEI. CDR3 nucleotide sequence: TGTGCCAGCAGTCTTTCCGGGACTACCTACGAGCAGTACTTC. Residues: CASSLSGTTYEQYF.

J is TRBJ2-3 and V is TRBV12-3 or TRBV12-4; possible D gene TRBD1, 5 bases. The DNA end is more similar to TRBJ2-1, so the J call may be wrong. CDR3 length: 13 amino acids. The CDR3 DNA reads as TGTGCCAGCAGTTTTAGGGGAAACAATGAGCAGTTCTTC. The encoded protein is CASSFRGNNEQFF.

The chain employs TRBV6-1 and TRBJ2-3; no reliable D call. The CDR3 runs to 17 residues. Trimming removed 1 base at V and 0 bases at J, with 14 bases between. CDR1 is MNHNS, CDR2 SASEGT, per germline. CDR3: CASSEEPTSSSTDTQYF. CDR3 DNA: TGTGCCAGCAGTGAAGAACCAACCTCCAGTAGCACAGATACGCAGTATTTT.

The chain uses TRBV7-3 and TRBJ2-2; D call uncertain. The CDR3 loop spans 13 amino acids. Between the trimmed V and J ends, which lost 2 bases and 6 bases, there was a span of 7 bases. CDR1 and CDR2 from the germline V gene are SGHTA and FQGTGA. The CDR3 loop reads CASSLDRAGELFF. The CDR3 DNA reads as TGTGCCAGCAGCTTAGATAGGGCCGGGGAGCTGTTTTTT.